This TCR beta chain was captured in a study of blood T cells in healthy people across ages. General observations from the study: Older age coincided with a roughly linear decline in TCR beta diversity per million T cells.

The CDR3 runs to 15 residues. V was clipped by 5 bases and J by 7 bases; unmatched bases: 10. Germline CDR1 is SGHTA and CDR2 is FQGNSA. A J-beta primer mix and a sample-barcoded 5' primer were used in a second PCR of about 6 to 12 cycles. Every sample produced at least 3 million CDR3-containing paired-end reads. TCRdb itself ran the 5' RACE reads through MiXCR, one entry per CDR3 protein. The data contain some 690,000 distinct CDR3 sequences, roughly 20% of them singletons. All donors came from Russia, were Caucasian and healthy, and spanned ages roughly 6 to 95. Researchers collected around 11 milliliters of peripheral blood from every single donor. This clonotype came up a few times. The antigen is not known.

The sequenced material came from blood. The genes are TRBV7-2 and TRBJ1-5, with TRBD1 matching 8 bases. The receptor's source is a man in his 70s in good health. The CDR3 sequence: CASSVSTGAGQPQHF. CDR3 nucleotide sequence: TGTGCCAGCAGCGTCTCGACAGGGGCTGGCCAGCCCCAGCATTTT.